This T cell receptor beta chain was obtained from a study of cytotoxic CD8 clonotypes in ibrutinib-treated CLL. On the study more broadly: Complete response was seen in 2 patients and partial in approximately 24; around twelve progressed and roughly 14 stayed remitted after a median roughly six years.

The table came from immunoSEQ multiplex PCR; TCRdb's copy has only in-frame clones and leaves some out. The table lists over 200,000 clones, about three quarters of them singletons. TCR beta libraries used about 1.9 micrograms of genomic DNA from cryopreserved PBMCs. V was trimmed by 3 bases and J by 6 bases, leaving 12 bases between them. Germline assignment: CDR1 SGHVS and CDR2 FQNEAQ. The CDR3 consists of 14 residues. The sequences come from PBMCs, collected after 12 months of ibrutinib treatment. This receptor was identified in a human donor with chronic lymphocytic leukemia. V and J are TRBV7-8 and TRBJ2-1; maybe TRBD1 (5 bases). CDR3 residues: CASSLLLRANEQFF. The CDR3 coding sequence is TGTGCCAGCAGCTTGCTTCTCAGGGCCAATGAGCAGTTCTTC.